The 25 T cell receptor beta chains in this list originate from one sample, sequenced in a study of T cells in Graves' hyperthyroidism and ophthalmopathy. RNA transcripts served as the template for amplifying TCR beta CDR3 regions. The HTBI set primed first-round TCR CDR3 RT-PCR. Via MiXCR, TCRdb re-called the multiplex PCR reads, giving one row per CDR3 protein. The sample shows about 200,000 distinct CDR3 sequences, over 15% of them seen only once. Input material: blood. Receptor source: a man aged 50-59 years with Graves' hyperthyroidism.

The J gene is TRBJ2-7, the V gene TRBV5-1; TRBD2 matches 8 bases. The J segment lost 3 bases and the V segment lost 0 bases, leaving 5 bases of the junction unmatched. Germline assignment: CDR1 SGHRS and CDR2 YFSETQ. This CDR3 is 15 amino acids long. The CDR3 DNA reads TGCGCCAGCAGCTTGGAAGCGGGAGAAGTCTACGAGCAGTACTTC. Its translation is CASSLEAGEVYEQYF.

This clonotype was seen just once. The junction and the germline gene differ at one end; a read error may be behind it. The chain is built from TRBV5-1 and TRBJ1-3; 7 bases match TRBD1. The V gene's germline CDR1 is SGHRS and CDR2 YFSETQ. The CDR3 sequence is 15 residues long. Written as DNA, the CDR3 is TGTGCCAGCAGCACCGGGACAGCATCTGGAAACACCATATATTTT. Protein: CASSTGTASGNTIYF.

This clonotype was observed at least ten times. The rearrangement links TRBV7-2 to TRBJ2-1; possibly TRBD2 for D (6 bases). Germline V lookup: CDR1 SGHTA, CDR2 FQGNSA. The length of the CDR3 is 15 residues. V was shortened by 4 bases and J by 2 bases, with 12 bases between the two germline ends. CDR3 DNA: TGTGCCAGCAGCTCTCACTGGGGGGCCTACAATGAGCAGTTCTTC. Residues: CASSSHWGAYNEQFF.

This clonotype was seen more than once but under ten times. CDR3 region: CASSSSGKYSGELFF. The CDR3 bases are TGTGCCAGCAGCTCCAGCGGGAAGTACTCCGGGGAGCTGTTTTTT. This chain uses TRBV13 with TRBJ2-2; 7 nucleotides line up with TRBD2. J gave up 6 bases and V 4 bases, and 8 bases lay outside the gene matches. Germline V gene lookup returns CDR1 PRHDT and CDR2 FYEKMQ (reference sequence). CDR3 length equals 15 residues.

This clonotype was detected ten times or more. The chain links TRBV12-3 or TRBV12-4 to TRBJ2-2; perhaps TRBD2 as D (5 bases). The CDR3 runs 12 residues. Trimming shortened V by 3 bases and J by 8 bases, and 7 bases separated the two germline ends. The CDR3 sequence is CASSFRRGELFF. CDR3 DNA: TGTGCCAGCAGTTTTAGGAGGGGGGAGCTGTTTTTT.

On this clonotype itself: A clone one base away is much larger, so this may be a read error. The conserved closing phenylalanine or tryptophan is absent in this CDR3, likely reflecting a read error. The J gene is TRBJ1-2, the V gene TRBV28; no reliable D call. Per the germline V gene, CDR1 is MDHEN and CDR2 is SYDVKM. The V and J ends lost 6 bases and 6 bases respectively, with 17 bases between them. This CDR3 has 14 amino acids. The CDR3 loop reads CASRSPAGSHGYTL. The DNA of the CDR3 is TGTGCCAGCAGATCCCCGGCGGGGAGCCATGGCTACACCCTC.

This clonotype was counted only a few times. V and J are TRBV7-3 and TRBJ2-3, with 7 bases lining up with TRBD1. The germline gives CDR1 SGHTA, CDR2 FQGTGA. The ends lost 4 bases at V and 8 bases at J; junction bases unmatched: 6. There are 13 residues in the CDR3. The CDR3 reads CASSSQTGSTQYF. The CDR3 DNA sequence: TGTGCCAGCAGCTCTCAGACAGGGAGTACGCAGTATTTT.

A few counts support this clonotype. This chain joins TRBV10-2 and TRBJ1-6; 8 positions match TRBD1. CDR1 WSHSY and CDR2 SAAADI come from the germline V gene. Trimming took 3 bases from V and 6 from J; bases not matched to a gene: 7. The CDR3 is 16 residues long. The CDR3 region is CASSDPSDRGNSPLHF. CDR3 nucleotide sequence: TGCGCCAGCAGTGACCCCTCCGACAGGGGTAATTCACCCCTCCACTTT.

This clonotype has more than one count but fewer than ten. This sequence joins TRBV6-1 and TRBJ2-5; TRBD2 aligns across 13 bases. The germline CDR1 and CDR2 sequences are MNHNS and SASEGT. V lost 6 bases and J lost 4; bases outside the gene matches: 8. The CDR3 runs 16 residues. CDR3 sequence (DNA): TGTGCCAGCAGCCGCGGACTAGCGGGAGCATCAGAGACCCAGTACTTC. It is translated as CASSRGLAGASETQYF.

Many counts were recorded for this clonotype. The genes are TRBV28 and TRBJ2-5; D gene ambiguous. Germline loops: CDR1 MDHEN, CDR2 SYDVKM. The germline V and J ends were trimmed by 2 bases and 3 bases, with 13 bases remaining between them. This CDR3 comprises 15 residues. CDR3 in DNA: TGTGCCAGCAGTTTAGGCCCCGATCGGAAAGAGACCCAGTACTTC. Amino acid sequence: CASSLGPDRKETQYF.

This chain links TRBV5-1 with TRBJ2-1, with 7 bases aligning to TRBD2. The CDR3 runs 14 residues. The trim removed 4 bases at V and 7 bases at J, leaving 8 bases unmatched. Germline CDR1 reads SGHRS; CDR2 reads YFSETQ. In DNA form, the CDR3 reads TGCGCCAGCAGCCGTGACGGGAGGCCAAATGAGCAGTTCTTC. Its protein is CASSRDGRPNEQFF.

This clonotype has a count of ten or more. The J gene is TRBJ2-1, the V gene TRBV6-1; D is uncertain. This CDR3 is 14 amino acids long. Trimming removed 4 bases from V and 10 bases from J, with 17 bases in between. CDR1 MNHNS and CDR2 SASEGT come from the germline V gene. The CDR3 protein is CASSGVWRSREQFF. CDR3 DNA sequence: TGTGCCAGCAGTGGGGTGTGGCGGTCCCGGGAGCAGTTCTTC.

The table lists this clonotype with many counts. The V and J genes are TRBV28 and TRBJ2-2; the match to TRBD1 covers 7 bases. The CDR3 has 16 residues. V lost 4 bases to trimming and J lost 1 base; unmatched junction nucleotides: 6. Germline CDR1 and CDR2: MDHEN and SYDVKM. The CDR3 loop reads CASSSRDSWNTGELFF. CDR3 DNA: TGTGCCAGCAGTTCTCGGGACAGCTGGAACACCGGGGAGCTGTTTTTT.

V is TRBV7-9 and J is TRBJ2-3; TRBD2 matches 15 bases. This CDR3 comprises 20 residues. Trimming cost V 5 bases and J 3 bases; bases outside gene matches: 15. Germline CDR1 reads SEHNR; CDR2 reads FQNEAQ (reference sequence). The CDR3 region is CASSSATLGLAGGRTDTQYF. The CDR3 DNA follows: TGTGCCAGCAGCAGTGCTACCCTAGGACTAGCGGGAGGGCGAACAGATACGCAGTATTTT.

This clonotype was recorded many times. The chain links TRBV12-5 to TRBJ2-3, with D tentatively TRBD1 (7 bases). The CDR3 extends over 14 amino acids. V was shortened by 6 bases and J by 4 bases, with 14 bases between the two germline ends. Germline CDR1 LGHNT, CDR2 FRNRAP. The CDR3 reads CASGGGGAPDTQYF. The CDR3 nucleotides read TGTGCTAGTGGAGGAGGGGGCGCCCCAGATACGCAGTATTTT. The whole variable domain, remainder taken from reference TRBV12-5 and TRBJ2-3, is DARVTQTPRHKVTEMGQEVTMRCQPILGHNTVFWYRQTMMQGLELLAYFRNRAPLDDSGMPKDRFSAEMPDATLATLKIQPSEPRDSAVYFCASGGGGAPDTQYFGPGTRLTVL.

This clonotype was seen repeatedly, ten times or more. This chain uses TRBV2 with TRBJ1-2, with D possibly being TRBD1 (5 bases). Per the germline V gene, CDR1 is SNHLY and CDR2 is FYNNEI. Trimming left V 6 bases short and J 8 bases short, with 10 bases between. The CDR3 extends over 11 amino acids. CDR3 nucleotides: TGTGCCAGCAGCGGGACCGGCGGCTACACCTTC. Its translation: CASSGTGGYTF.

A few counts support this clonotype. The chain has TRBV12-3 or TRBV12-4 and TRBJ2-5; TRBD2 aligns across 8 bases. CDR3 length: 14 residues. With V trimmed by 1 base and J by 4 bases, 2 bases remained unmatched. The CDR3 loop reads CASSLGSGVETQYF. As DNA, the CDR3 is TGTGCCAGCAGTTTAGGTAGCGGGGTAGAGACCCAGTACTTC.

The V gene is TRBV12-3 or TRBV12-4, the J gene TRBJ1-4; tentatively, D is TRBD1 (6 bases). Trimming removed 5 bases from V and 8 bases from J, with 12 bases in between. The CDR3 has 13 amino acids. The CDR3 nucleotides are TGTGCCAGCAGTCTTCAGGGGCGGGAAAAACTGTTTTTT. Amino acids: CASSLQGREKLFF.

The chain employs TRBV29-1 and TRBJ1-2; D not certain. The ends were cut back, 0 bases at V and 4 bases at J, with 12 bases in the middle. Germline assignment: CDR1 SQVTM and CDR2 ANQGSEA. CDR3 length: 14 amino acids. The CDR3 sequence is CSVEDPVPPYGYTF. CDR3 in DNA: TGCAGCGTTGAAGATCCGGTCCCCCCCTATGGCTACACCTTC.

In this sample, this clonotype turned up many times. The chain's CDR3 is CSARSGGTDTQYF. CDR3 DNA sequence: TGCAGTGCCCGGAGCGGGGGGACAGATACGCAGTATTTT. The chain is built from TRBV20-1 and TRBJ2-3, with 9 bases lining up with TRBD2. J lost 3 bases, V lost 6 bases, and 4 bases had no gene match. The CDR3 sequence is 13 residues long. The germline CDR1 and CDR2 sequences are DFQATT and SNEGSKA (reference sequence).

This clonotype has more than one count but fewer than ten. V is TRBV19 and J is TRBJ2-1; 8 nucleotides agree with TRBD1. The CDR3 contains 16 residues. The V and J ends lost 0 bases and 7 bases, in that order; junction bases with no gene match: 8. From germline, CDR1 is LNHDA and CDR2 SQIVND (reference sequence). The CDR3 reads CASSIDFQGAWNEQFF. The CDR3 coding sequence is TGTGCCAGTAGTATAGACTTCCAGGGGGCCTGGAATGAGCAGTTCTTC.

The chain uses TRBV24-1 and TRBJ2-2, with TRBD1 identical over 7 bases. The DNA end is a closer match to TRBJ1-1, so the J assignment may be wrong. Per the germline V gene, CDR1 is KGHDR and CDR2 is SFDVKD. The CDR3 runs to 15 residues. CDR3 in DNA: TGTGCCACCAGTGATTCTACAGGGGCCCTCCGGGGAGCTTTCTTT. Protein sequence: CATSDSTGALRGAFF.

This clonotype appeared a few times. The rearrangement links TRBV15 to TRBJ2-3, with 11 bases identical to TRBD2. V was clipped by 4 bases and J by 4 bases; unmatched bases: 7. This CDR3 has 16 residues. CDR1 and CDR2 (germline): LNHNV, YYDKDF (reference sequence). This chain's CDR3 is CATSTVSGGGADTQYF. In DNA form, the CDR3 reads TGTGCCACCAGCACGGTTAGCGGGGGGGGTGCAGATACGCAGTATTTT. The whole variable domain, remainder taken from reference TRBV15 and TRBJ2-3, is DAMVIQNPRYQVTQFGKPVTLSCSQTLNHNVMYWYQQKSSQAPKLLFHYYDKDFNNEADTPDNFQSRRPNTSFCFLDIRSPGLGDTAMYLCATSTVSGGGADTQYFGPGTRLTVL.

The rearrangement joins TRBV28 to TRBJ1-3; D remains ambiguous. V was trimmed by 6 bases and J by 0 bases, leaving 9 bases between them. The V gene's germline CDR1 is MDHEN and CDR2 SYDVKM. CDR3 length: 14 residues. For the CDR3, the DNA is TGTGCCAGCAGCGCCCTGAGCTCTGGAAACACCATATATTTT. Protein product: CASSALSSGNTIYF.

This clonotype was seen a handful of times. V and J are TRBV20-1 and TRBJ1-5, with D possibly TRBD1 on 5 matching bases. The CDR3 consists of 14 residues. Between the trimmed V and J ends, which lost 0 bases and 5 bases, there was a span of 11 bases. Germline V gives CDR1 DFQATT, CDR2 SNEGSKA (reference sequence). CDR3 DNA sequence: TGCAGTGCTAGAGAGAGGACAACGTATCAGCCCCAGCATTTT. Translating gives CSARERTTYQPQHF.